A selection of T cell receptor beta chains follows, all from one sample in a study of blood T cell repertoires in COVID-19. TCRdb's table, derived via immunoSEQ multiplex PCR, lists solely in-frame clones and lacks some. This repertoire shows about 190,000 clones, nearly 85% found once; its top ten account for more than 5%. The specimen sequenced was peripheral blood. The receptors originated from a woman aged 25 to 45 with acute or convalescent COVID-19. CDR3s include the opening cysteine and the closing phenylalanine or tryptophan. Each record gives: clone size, V gene, J gene, D gene, CDR3 protein, CDR3 DNA. D genes are given only for firm matches. Some rows have no size entry. The others give once, few or many, or a class for an expanded clone.

once	TRBV15	TRBJ2-7	TRBD1	CATSRGDREGEQYF	TGTGCCACCAGCAGAGGGGACAGGGAGGGCGAGCAGTACTTC
-	TRBV28	TRBJ1-1	-	CASSLNRLKAFF	TGTGCCAGCAGTTTGAACAGGCTTAAAGCTTTCTTT
-	TRBV6-5	TRBJ1-6	-	CASSYRITRERAPLHF	TGTGCCAGCAGTTATCGCATTACCCGGGAACGGGCACCCCTCCACTTT
-	TRBV27	TRBJ2-4	-	CASVEVGKRPLPKNIQYF	TGTGCCAGCGTTGAGGTCGGGAAGCGTCCATTACCCAAAAACATTCAGTACTTC
-	TRBV27	TRBJ1-6	-	CASRKMRGGESSYNSPLHF	TGTGCCAGCAGAAAAATGAGAGGGGGGGAAAGCTCCTATAATTCACCCCTCCACTTT
-	TRBV28	TRBJ2-7	TRBD2	CASSLAGTSYTEQYF	TGTGCCAGCAGTTTAGCCGGGACTAGCTACACCGAGCAGTACTTC
-	TRBV10-3	TRBJ1-1	-	CAISGGEGYTEAFF	TGTGCCATCAGTGGGGGGGAAGGGTACACTGAAGCTTTCTTT
-	TRBV19	TRBJ1-2	-	CASSSTRLRYGYTF	TGTGCCAGTAGTTCGACTCGCCTTAGGTACGGCTACACCTTC
-	TRBV2	TRBJ2-1	-	CASTPGTGGLNEQFF	TGTGCCAGCACACCAGGGACGGGGGGCCTCAATGAGCAGTTCTTC
-	TRBV20-1	TRBJ1-5	-	CSASLQDLNQPQHF	TGCAGTGCTAGTTTACAGGACCTCAATCAGCCCCAGCATTTT
-	TRBV6-5	TRBJ2-1	-	CASRRGGAYNEQFF	TGTGCCAGCAGACGAGGGGGAGCCTACAATGAGCAGTTCTTC
once	TRBV29-1	TRBJ2-1	-	CSSSGLSYNEQFF	TGCAGCTCCAGCGGACTGTCCTACAATGAGCAGTTCTTC
-	TRBV5-1	TRBJ2-3	TRBD1	CASSTQDRGGDTQYF	TGCGCCAGCAGCACCCAAGACAGGGGGGGAGATACGCAGTATTTT
-	TRBV27	TRBJ1-5	TRBD1	CASSQTGNQPQHF	TGTGCCAGCAGTCAGACAGGGAATCAGCCCCAGCATTTT
-	TRBV6-6	TRBJ1-1	-	CASSGLWARLF	TGTGCCAGCAGTGGCCTCTGGGCCCGCCTGTTT
-	TRBV3-1/TRBV3-2	TRBJ2-2	TRBD2	CASSQESGLARENGELFF	TGTGCCAGCAGCCAAGAATCGGGACTAGCGAGGGAGAACGGGGAGCTGTTTTTT
once	TRBV9	TRBJ2-7	-	CASSVEGDSSYEQYF	TGTGCCAGCAGCGTGGAAGGGGATAGTAGCTACGAGCAGTACTTC
-	TRBV19	TRBJ1-5	-	CASTRSGTSGQPQHF	TGTGCCAGTACCAGATCCGGGACTTCGGGACAGCCCCAGCATTTT
-	TRBV5-8	TRBJ1-2	-	CASSLEDIYYGYTF	TGTGCCAGCAGCTTGGAGGACATTTACTATGGCTACACCTTC
-	TRBV4-2	TRBJ1-6	-	CASSQLQGNGYNSPLHF	TGTGCCAGCAGCCAACTACAGGGAAATGGTTATAATTCACCCCTCCACTTT
few	TRBV7-9	TRBJ1-5	TRBD1	CASTKDRETKPQHF	TGTGCCAGCACCAAAGACAGGGAAACCAAACCCCAGCATTTT
few	TRBV5-1	TRBJ2-1	-	CASSLQVSTYNEQFF	TGCGCCAGCAGCTTGCAGGTGTCAACCTACAATGAGCAGTTCTTC
few	TRBV5-5	TRBJ2-1	TRBD2	CASTSGTSAFNEQFF	TGTGCCAGCACCTCGGGGACTAGCGCGTTCAATGAGCAGTTCTTC
-	TRBV4-2	TRBJ2-7	TRBD2	CASSQDGSGRDYEQYF	TGTGCCAGCAGCCAAGATGGAAGCGGGAGGGACTACGAGCAGTACTTC
-	TRBV5-1	TRBJ1-1	TRBD1	CASSSTGQPNTEAFF	TGCGCCAGCAGCTCGACGGGACAGCCGAACACTGAAGCTTTCTTT
-	TRBV28	TRBJ1-1	TRBD1	CASSYRGLRAEAFF	TGTGCCAGCAGTTATAGGGGGCTTAGGGCTGAAGCTTTCTTT
-	TRBV6-5	TRBJ1-2	-	CASRLTQGGYTF	TGTGCCAGCAGGCTCACGCAGGGAGGCTACACCTTC
-	TRBV5-4	TRBJ1-1	-	CASSLIGVNTEAFF	TGTGCCAGCAGCTTGATCGGGGTGAACACTGAAGCTTTCTTT
once	TRBV4-1	TRBJ2-5	TRBD1	CASSQPGQGRTQYF	TGCGCCAGCAGCCAACCGGGACAGGGGAGGACCCAGTACTTC
-	TRBV15	TRBJ1-2	-	CATSRPGSNYGYTF	TGTGCCACCAGCAGACCGGGATCTAACTATGGCTACACCTTC
-	TRBV2	TRBJ2-2	TRBD2	CASMAGVINTGELFF	TGTGCCAGCATGGCGGGAGTAATCAACACCGGGGAGCTGTTTTTT
once	TRBV5-1	TRBJ2-5	TRBD2	CASSFAGGKETQYF	TGCGCCAGCAGCTTTGCGGGGGGAAAAGAGACCCAGTACTTC
-	TRBV3-1/TRBV3-2	TRBJ2-3	-	CASSQGTDTDTQYF	TGTGCCAGCAGCCAAGGGACAGATACAGATACGCAGTATTTT
-	TRBV6-5	TRBJ2-3	TRBD2	CASSYAGVYTDTQYF	TGTGCCAGCAGTTATGCGGGGGTCTACACAGATACGCAGTATTTT
-	TRBV5-1	TRBJ2-2	TRBD1	CASSFRQGSTGELFF	TGCGCCAGCAGCTTTAGACAGGGTAGTACCGGGGAGCTGTTTTTT
-	TRBV6-5	TRBJ2-3	-	CASRERLDTQYF	TGTGCCAGCAGGGAGCGGTTAGATACGCAGTATTTT